Listed below are T cell receptor beta chains from one sample, sequenced in a study of metastatic and nonmetastatic thyroid tumors. From the PCR reads, TCRdb re-called clones with MiXCR. Among about 40,000 clones, around 16% were seen once, and the ten largest hold 9.9%. Input material: tumor tissue. These receptors all come from a female donor with papillary thyroid cancer or a benign thyroid nodule (not recorded which). Some clones in this sample may be carry-over from other donors' samples. Each CDR3 is given with its conserved first and last residue. Each record gives: CDR3 protein, CDR3 DNA, D gene, V gene, clone size, J gene. A D gene is named only where the DNA matches it firmly. Part of the rows lack a size; the others show once, few, many or a class for expanded clones.

CDR3 protein: CSARDSRDRVFSGTEAFF; CDR3 DNA: TGCAGTGCTAGAGATAGTCGGGACAGGGTTTTTTCCGGCACTGAAGCTTTCTTT; D gene: TRBD1; V gene: TRBV20-1; clone size: many; J gene: TRBJ1-1
CDR3 protein: CSARSRDGGQGYNEQFF; CDR3 DNA: TGCAGTGCTAGAAGTAGAGACGGGGGACAGGGCTACAATGAGCAGTTCTTC; D gene: TRBD1; V gene: TRBV20-1; clone size: many; J gene: TRBJ2-1
CDR3 protein: CASSPRQRTGGVRSGNTIYF; CDR3 DNA: TGTGCCAGCAGCCCGCGTCAAAGAACCGGGGGGGTGCGCTCTGGAAACACCATATATTTT; D gene: .; V gene: TRBV7-9; clone size: many; J gene: TRBJ1-3
CDR3 protein: CASSFQHRTSGHNEQFF; CDR3 DNA: TGTGCCAGCAGTTTTCAACACCGGACTAGCGGTCACAATGAGCAGTTCTTC; D gene: TRBD2; V gene: TRBV12-3/TRBV12-4; clone size: many; J gene: TRBJ2-1
CDR3 protein: CASSLAATTDTQYF; CDR3 DNA: TGTGCCAGCAGCTTAGCTGCTACCACAGATACGCAGTATTTT; D gene: .; V gene: TRBV7-2; clone size: many; J gene: TRBJ2-3
CDR3 protein: CASSFQGTTALGETQYF; CDR3 DNA: TGTGCCAGCAGCTTCCAAGGGACTACCGCACTAGGGGAGACCCAGTACTTC; D gene: TRBD2; V gene: TRBV5-8; clone size: many; J gene: TRBJ2-5
CDR3 protein: CASRDGRYTF; CDR3 DNA: TGTGCCAGCAGGGACGGACGATACACCTTC; D gene: .; V gene: TRBV6-4; clone size: many; J gene: TRBJ1-2
CDR3 protein: CASSIGRGNTGELFF; CDR3 DNA: TGTGCCAGCAGTATAGGGCGGGGGAACACCGGGGAGCTGTTTTTT; D gene: .; V gene: TRBV7-9; clone size: many; J gene: TRBJ2-2
CDR3 protein: CASSSVQGLDEQYF; CDR3 DNA: TGTGCCAGCAGCTCGGTACAGGGACTGGACGAGCAGTACTTC; D gene: .; V gene: TRBV5-1; clone size: .; J gene: TRBJ2-7
CDR3 protein: CASRPREGLTYEQYF; CDR3 DNA: TGTGCCAGCCGACCCCGTGAGGGACTAACCTACGAGCAGTACTTC; D gene: TRBD2; V gene: TRBV2; clone size: many; J gene: TRBJ2-7
CDR3 protein: CASRRLQGAMNTEAFF; CDR3 DNA: TGTGCCAGCAGGCGGCTACAGGGGGCAATGAACACTGAAGCTTTCTTT; D gene: TRBD1; V gene: TRBV11-1; clone size: many; J gene: TRBJ1-1
CDR3 protein: CASSLGTSGSLYEQFF; CDR3 DNA: TGTGCCAGCAGCTTAGGGACTAGCGGGAGTTTATATGAGCAGTTCTTC; D gene: TRBD2; V gene: TRBV7-2; clone size: many; J gene: TRBJ2-1
CDR3 protein: CASTSTGTHSGANVLTF; CDR3 DNA: TGTGCCAGCACCTCGACAGGGACCCACTCTGGGGCCAACGTCCTGACTTTC; D gene: TRBD1; V gene: TRBV12-3/TRBV12-4; clone size: many; J gene: TRBJ2-6
CDR3 protein: CASSLGQINYGYTF; CDR3 DNA: TGTGCCAGCAGCTTGGGACAGATTAACTATGGCTACACCTTC; D gene: .; V gene: TRBV5-4; clone size: few; J gene: TRBJ1-2
CDR3 protein: CASSPMTGASGREKLFF; CDR3 DNA: TGTGCCAGCTCACCAATGACAGGGGCCTCCGGGAGAGAAAAACTGTTTTTT; D gene: TRBD1; V gene: TRBV18; clone size: many; J gene: TRBJ1-4
CDR3 protein: CASSDIRGSGYEQYF; CDR3 DNA: TGTGCCAGCAGTGATATCAGGGGGAGTGGGTACGAGCAGTACTTC; D gene: TRBD1; V gene: TRBV2; clone size: medium-sized; J gene: TRBJ2-7
CDR3 protein: CASSQLQGAWGNEQFF; CDR3 DNA: TGTGCCAGCAGCCAACTACAGGGGGCCTGGGGCAATGAGCAGTTCTTC; D gene: TRBD1; V gene: TRBV14; clone size: many; J gene: TRBJ2-1
CDR3 protein: CASSQQTGTYYEQYF; CDR3 DNA: TGTGCCAGCTCACAACAGACAGGGACTTACTACGAGCAGTACTTC; D gene: .; V gene: TRBV18; clone size: medium-sized; J gene: TRBJ2-7
CDR3 protein: CASSPQLGGAKETQYF; CDR3 DNA: TGTGCCAGCTCACCACAATTGGGGGGCGCGAAAGAGACCCAGTACTTC; D gene: .; V gene: TRBV18; clone size: many; J gene: TRBJ2-5
CDR3 protein: CASSRGPGTREETQYF; CDR3 DNA: TGTGCCAGCAGCCGAGGCCCAGGGACTAGAGAAGAGACCCAGTACTTC; D gene: TRBD2; V gene: TRBV5-6; clone size: many; J gene: TRBJ2-5
CDR3 protein: CAWSRSLGGEQYF; CDR3 DNA: TGTGCCTGGAGTCGGTCTCTCGGGGGGGAGCAGTACTTC; D gene: TRBD2; V gene: TRBV30; clone size: many; J gene: TRBJ2-7
CDR3 protein: CALSSGQGAEGSTIYF; CDR3 DNA: TGTGCCTTGTCATCGGGACAGGGGGCAGAAGGAAGCACCATATATTTT; D gene: TRBD1; V gene: TRBV30; clone size: .; J gene: TRBJ1-3
CDR3 protein: CASTGQGNQPQHF; CDR3 DNA: TGTGCCAGTACGGGACAGGGCAATCAGCCCCAGCATTTT; D gene: TRBD1; V gene: TRBV19; clone size: many; J gene: TRBJ1-5
CDR3 protein: CASSLNRGQTEAFF; CDR3 DNA: TGTGCCAGCAGCCTTAACAGGGGTCAAACTGAAGCTTTCTTT; D gene: TRBD1; V gene: TRBV7-6; clone size: many; J gene: TRBJ1-1
CDR3 protein: CASGNPGTDTNYGYTF; CDR3 DNA: TGTGCCAGCGGAAACCCTGGGACAGACACTAACTATGGCTACACCTTC; D gene: TRBD1; V gene: TRBV11-1; clone size: many; J gene: TRBJ1-2
CDR3 protein: CASSLALTGGLYEQYF; CDR3 DNA: TGTGCCAGCAGTTTAGCCCTAACGGGAGGGCTTTACGAGCAGTACTTC; D gene: TRBD2; V gene: TRBV28; clone size: many; J gene: TRBJ2-7
CDR3 protein: CSAGVMADGTNTGELFF; CDR3 DNA: TGCAGTGCTGGAGTTATGGCGGACGGGACAAACACCGGGGAGCTGTTTTTT; D gene: .; V gene: TRBV20-1; clone size: once; J gene: TRBJ2-2